These 5 T cell receptor beta chains originate from one sample sequenced in a study of blood T cell repertoires in COVID-19. Some clones are missing from TCRdb's copy, which holds only in-frame ones; the method was immunoSEQ multiplex PCR. The sample shows around 130,000 clones, 70% to 90% of them seen only once. The sample consisted of PBMCs or T cells enriched from blood (not recorded which). Source of these receptors: a woman aged 45 to 65 with acute COVID-19.

The count of this clone is one. The chain employs TRBV19 and TRBJ1-6; tentative D call: TRBD1 (5 bases). This CDR3 is 15 amino acids long. V lost 7 bases and J lost 9, with 19 bases in between. Germline CDR1 LNHDA, CDR2 SQIVND (reference sequence). Here the CDR3 DNA reads TGTGCCAGTATGAAAGGGACTTTATCTTTTTCACCCCTCCACTTT. It specifies CASMKGTLSFSPLHF.

The chain recombines TRBV7-6 with TRBJ2-7, with a weak D call TRBD2 (6 bases). Deletions cut 5 bases from V and 7 bases from J, with 18 bases between. Per germline, CDR1 SGHVS and CDR2 FNYEAQ. This CDR3 is built from 14 residues. CDR3 sequence (DNA): TGTGCCAGCAGCCATCGAGGAGCGGGTGGGGAGCAGTACTTC. Its translation: CASSHRGAGGEQYF.

The V and J genes are TRBV4-3 and TRBJ1-2; 7 positions agree with TRBD1. This CDR3 spans 15 amino acids. Germline CDR1 and CDR2: LGHNA and YSLEER. The V and J ends lost 2 bases and 4 bases, in that order; junction bases with no gene match: 7. CDR3 loop: CASSQNPGQLYGYTF. Written as DNA, the CDR3 is TGCGCCAGCAGCCAAAACCCGGGACAGCTCTATGGCTACACCTTC.

This clone was counted ten times or more. The sample contains more than one DNA sequence encoding this CDR3. This chain uses TRBV5-6 with TRBJ1-1; D uncertain. The V gene lost 2 bases and the J gene lost 5 bases, with 7 bases spanning the gap. Germline V lookup: CDR1 SGHDT, CDR2 YYEEEE. The CDR3 runs 12 residues. The DNA for the CDR3 is TGTGCCAGCAGCTTACGGGGAACTGAAGCTTTCTTT. Translation gives CASSLRGTEAFF. The whole variable domain, filled in from reference TRBV5-6 and TRBJ1-1, reads DAGVTQSPTHLIKTRGQQVTLRCSPKSGHDTVSWYQQALGQGPQFIFQYYEEEERQRGNFPDRFSGHQFPNYSSELNVNALLLGDSALYLCASSLRGTEAFFGQGTRLTVV.

The rearrangement joins TRBV3-1 (or the pseudogene TRBV3-2) to TRBJ1-5, with D unclear. The CDR3 is 12 amino acids. Trimming shortened V by 2 bases and J by 5 bases, and 4 bases separated the two germline ends. Germline V gene data show CDR1 as LGHDT and CDR2 as YNNKEL (reference sequence). The CDR3, as DNA: TGTGCCAGCAGCCAAACAGATCAGCCCCAGCATTTT. This sequence encodes CASSQTDQPQHF.